These 5 T cell receptor beta chains came from one sample sequenced in a study of blood T cell repertoires in COVID-19. Assay used: immunoSEQ multiplex PCR; TCRdb lists only in-frame clones, some missing. The data contain roughly 160,000 clones, about four fifths of them singletons. Sequences were obtained from peripheral blood. The receptors here all came from an elderly woman with acute or convalescent COVID-19.

In this sample, this clone turned up once. V is TRBV30 and J is TRBJ1-1; D is uncertain. V was clipped by 1 base and J by 0 bases, with 6 bases between them. This CDR3 contains 13 residues. Germline V CDR1 and CDR2: GTSNPN, SVGIG (reference sequence). CDR3 residues: CAWSGTLNTEAFF. Written as DNA, the CDR3 is TGTGCCTGGAGTGGGACTTTGAACACTGAAGCTTTCTTT. Combining the CDR3 with reference TRBV30 and TRBJ1-1 gives the whole variable domain SQTIHQWPATLVQPVGSPLSLECTVEGTSNPNLYWYRQAAGRGLQLLFYSVGIGQISSEVPQNLSASRPQDRQFILSSKKLLLSDSGFYLCAWSGTLNTEAFFGQGTRLTVV.

The chain is built from TRBV19 and TRBJ1-1; D gene uncertain. Trimming left V 6 bases short and J 6 bases short, with 17 bases between. The germline CDR1 and CDR2 sequences are LNHDA and SQIVND (reference sequence). The CDR3 runs 14 residues. The CDR3 coding sequence is TGTGCCAGTAGCACCTTGGCACTTGAGGCTGAAGCTTTCTTT. It encodes CASSTLALEAEAFF.

The chain carries TRBV2 and TRBJ1-5; no firm D call. Germline CDR1 is SNHLY and CDR2 is FYNNEI. The CDR3 is 14 amino acids. The ends were cut back, 4 bases at V and 6 bases at J, with 13 bases in the middle. This CDR3 is CASSVEGIGQPQHF. CDR3 nucleotide sequence: TGTGCCAGCAGTGTAGAGGGCATCGGTCAGCCCCAGCATTTT.

This clone turned up a few times. This rearrangement joins TRBV6-5 to TRBJ1-1; D gene unclear. CDR1 and CDR2 from the germline V gene are MNHEY and SVGAGI. Between the trimmed V and J ends, which lost 8 bases and 5 bases, there was a span of 12 bases. This CDR3 has 12 amino acids. DNA of the CDR3: TGTGCCAGCTACGAGGGCCTTACTGAAGCTTTCTTT. This encodes CASYEGLTEAFF.

The chain uses TRBV4-3 and TRBJ1-1; the D gene is possibly TRBD1 (5 bases). The CDR3 length is 15 residues. Germline loops: CDR1 LGHNA, CDR2 YSLEER. V was cut by 4 bases and J by 3 bases, with 15 bases left in between. CDR3 sequence: CASSLSYGGDTEAFF. DNA of the CDR3: TGCGCCAGCAGCCTCTCATACGGGGGGGACACTGAAGCTTTCTTT.